Listed below are T cell receptor beta chains from one sample, sequenced in a study of CD8+ T cells in alopecia areata. Generated by immunoSEQ multiplex PCR, the TCRdb table keeps only in-frame clones and is missing some. The sample lists 110,000 to 150,000 clones, roughly 64% occurring once. The sample in question was CD4+ T cells sorted from blood, obtained at week 0. These receptors were taken from a human donor with alopecia areata. Both conserved end residues are part of each CDR3. A D gene is named only where the DNA matches it firmly. The size entry is marked missing in some rows and otherwise reads once, few, many or a size class.

-	TRBJ1-2	-	TRBV18	TGTGCCAGCTCACCTGGAGGGAGTATAGGATACACCTTC	CASSPGGSIGYTF
-	TRBJ1-2	-	TRBV7-2	TGTGCCAGCAGCTCGGGCATTGGGCAGGGGATCGTTGGCTACACCTTC	CASSSGIGQGIVGYTF
TRBD1	TRBJ2-6	-	TRBV2	TGTGCCAGCAGTGCCACAGGGGCTGGGGCCAACGTCCTGACTTTC	CASSATGAGANVLTF
-	TRBJ2-4	-	TRBV19	TGTGCCAGTAGTGGACGTGTCGATGCTGCCAAAAACATTCAGTACTTC	CASSGRVDAAKNIQYF
TRBD2	TRBJ2-3	-	TRBV7-2	TGTGCCAGCAGACCTAGCGGGGGGAACACAGATACGCAGTATTTT	CASRPSGGNTDTQYF
-	TRBJ1-2	-	TRBV18	TGTGCCAGCTCACCAAGCGGCATAAACTACTATGGCTACACCTTC	CASSPSGINYYGYTF
TRBD1	TRBJ2-7	-	TRBV13	TGTGCCAGCAGCCAGAGACAGGGGAGCTCCTACGAGCAGTACTTC	CASSQRQGSSYEQYF
-	TRBJ1-1	-	TRBV30	TGTGCCTGGAGTGTAAGGCCCGCTTTCTTT	CAWSVRPAFF
TRBD1	TRBJ2-3	-	TRBV29-1	TGCAGCGCCCTTCAGGGGGTCATCACAGATACGCAGTATTTT	CSALQGVITDTQYF
TRBD2	TRBJ2-1	once	TRBV6-5	TGTGCCAGCAAGACTAGCGGGGGGGCCGGTGAGCAGTTCTTC	CASKTSGGAGEQFF
-	TRBJ2-7	-	TRBV5-1	TGCGCCAGCAGCACACAGGGTGCCCTAACTTCCGAGCAGTACTTC	CASSTQGALTSEQYF
-	TRBJ2-2	once	TRBV18	TGTGCCAGCTCACCACCCGTCCACACCGGGGAGCTGTTTTTT	CASSPPVHTGELFF
TRBD2	TRBJ2-3	once	TRBV5-1	TGCGCCAGCAGCTATTTAGCGGGGGGGCCAGCAGATACGCAGTATTTT	CASSYLAGGPADTQYF
-	TRBJ1-1	-	TRBV30	TGTGCCTGGAGTAAGAACACTGAAGCTTTCTTT	CAWSKNTEAFF
TRBD2	TRBJ2-5	-	TRBV27	TGTGCCAGCAGTTTGCACCCTAGCGGCCAAGAGACCCAGTACTTC	CASSLHPSGQETQYF
-	TRBJ1-1	few	TRBV29-1	TGCAGCGTTGAAGATCAATGGGGGATCACTGAAGCTTTCTTT	CSVEDQWGITEAFF
TRBD1	TRBJ1-2	few	TRBV19	TGTGCCAGTACCGCCAGGACAGGGGGACTCTATGGCTACACCTTC	CASTARTGGLYGYTF
TRBD1	TRBJ2-7	-	TRBV18	TGTGCCAGCTCACCACAGGGGGCCACCTACGAGCAGTACTTC	CASSPQGATYEQYF
-	TRBJ2-5	-	TRBV9	TGTGCCAGCAGCGGAAGACAGGTGGGGAGAGAGACCCAGTACTTC	CASSGRQVGRETQYF
TRBD2	TRBJ2-2	-	TRBV4-1	TGCGCCAGCAGCCAAGTTCCAGCGGGGGGCACCGGGGAGCTGTTTTTT	CASSQVPAGGTGELFF
-	TRBJ1-1	-	TRBV30	TGTGCCTGGAGTGTTGCCCGTGAAGCTTTCTTT	CAWSVAREAFF
-	TRBJ1-2	-	TRBV20-1	TGCAGTGCTCTGAATGGCTACACCTTC	CSALNGYTF